This T cell receptor beta chain stems from a study of cytomegalovirus exposure and HLA in healthy donors. CDR1 is MGHDK and CDR2 is SYGVNS in the germline V gene. V was pared by 4 bases and J by 7 bases, with 8 bases between. CDR3 size: 13 residues. Use of 60 Vbeta and 13 Jbeta primers characterized the PCR. Clones were sequenced by immunoSEQ multiplex PCR, and TCRdb holds only the in-frame ones, with some missing. The data show 200,000 or so clones, about 75% seen once. The chain carries TRBV25-1 and TRBJ1-6, with TRBD1 as a possible D gene (5 bases). The sequencing sample was made of PBMCs. This receptor was identified in a man in his late teens or twenties in good health and CMV-seronegative. The CDR3 sequence: CASSGRTNSPLHF. The CDR3 DNA is TGTGCCAGCAGTGGCAGGACAAATTCACCCCTCCACTTT.